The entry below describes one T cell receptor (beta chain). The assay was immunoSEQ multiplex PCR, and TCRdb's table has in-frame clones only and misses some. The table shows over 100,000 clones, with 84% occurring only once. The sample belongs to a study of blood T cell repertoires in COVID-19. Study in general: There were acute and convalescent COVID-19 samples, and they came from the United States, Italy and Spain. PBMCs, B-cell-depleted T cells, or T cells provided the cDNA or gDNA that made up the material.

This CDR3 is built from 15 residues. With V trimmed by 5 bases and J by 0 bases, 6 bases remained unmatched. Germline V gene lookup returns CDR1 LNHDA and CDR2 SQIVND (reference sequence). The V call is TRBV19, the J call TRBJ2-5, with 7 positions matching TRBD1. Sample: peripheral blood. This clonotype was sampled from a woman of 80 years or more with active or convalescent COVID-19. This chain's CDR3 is CASSPGQKNQETQYF. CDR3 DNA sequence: TGTGCCAGTAGTCCGGGACAGAAGAACCAAGAGACCCAGTACTTC.